Each of the 5 T cell receptor beta chains below was sequenced from the same sample in a study of control samples from healthy donors and cancer patients. Method: immunoSEQ multiplex PCR; TCRdb's copy keeps in-frame clones and lacks some. The sample records 150,000 to 200,000 clones, 91% being singletons. Sequenced: blood. The receptor set was obtained from a woman aged 30 to 39 in good health.

V gene TRBV29-1 combines with J gene TRBJ2-3, with D perhaps assigned TRBD1 or TRBD2 (5 bases each). The V and J ends lost 1 base and 0 bases respectively, with 5 bases between them. CDR1 and CDR2 from the germline V gene are SQVTM and ANQGSEA. This CDR3 is built from 13 residues. Here the CDR3 DNA reads TGCAGCGTTGAAGGGGGGAGCACAGATACGCAGTATTTT. Protein: CSVEGGSTDTQYF.

The rearrangement links TRBV6-5 to TRBJ1-1, with 9 bases identical to TRBD1. This CDR3 is 13 amino acids long. J lost 4 bases, V lost 6 bases, and 3 bases had no gene match. Germline loops: CDR1 MNHEY, CDR2 SVGAGI. CDR3: CASSGQGRTEAFF. The CDR3 nucleotides are TGTGCCAGCAGCGGACAGGGGCGCACTGAAGCTTTCTTT.

This clone was seen only once. The rearrangement uses TRBV7-9 and TRBJ2-5, with 11 bases fitting TRBD1. The CDR3 extends over 14 amino acids. The ends lost 5 bases at V and 5 bases at J; junction bases unmatched: 4. Germline V gene lookup returns CDR1 SEHNR and CDR2 FQNEAQ (reference sequence). The CDR3 sequence is CASSRTGGGETQYF. CDR3 DNA: TGTGCCAGCAGCCGGACAGGGGGCGGGGAGACCCAGTACTTC.

J is TRBJ1-5 and V is TRBV5-8; TRBD1 agrees at 7 bases. This CDR3 has 15 amino acids. Germline trimming cut 4 bases from V and 4 bases from J; bases unmatched to any gene: 8. Germline V CDR1 and CDR2: SGHTS, YDEGEE. The CDR3 nucleotides are TGTGCCAGCAGCGGCGGGACAGCCTATAATCAGCCCCAGCATTTT. It yields the protein CASSGGTAYNQPQHF.

This clone has more than one count but fewer than ten. J is TRBJ1-2 and V is TRBV12-3 or TRBV12-4; tentative D call: TRBD1 (5 bases). Trimming cost V 6 bases and J 4 bases, with 12 bases left between them. CDR3 length: 13 amino acids. The CDR3 DNA is TGTGCCAGCAGCCCCGGGACGGTCTATGGCTACACCTTC. Translating gives CASSPGTVYGYTF.